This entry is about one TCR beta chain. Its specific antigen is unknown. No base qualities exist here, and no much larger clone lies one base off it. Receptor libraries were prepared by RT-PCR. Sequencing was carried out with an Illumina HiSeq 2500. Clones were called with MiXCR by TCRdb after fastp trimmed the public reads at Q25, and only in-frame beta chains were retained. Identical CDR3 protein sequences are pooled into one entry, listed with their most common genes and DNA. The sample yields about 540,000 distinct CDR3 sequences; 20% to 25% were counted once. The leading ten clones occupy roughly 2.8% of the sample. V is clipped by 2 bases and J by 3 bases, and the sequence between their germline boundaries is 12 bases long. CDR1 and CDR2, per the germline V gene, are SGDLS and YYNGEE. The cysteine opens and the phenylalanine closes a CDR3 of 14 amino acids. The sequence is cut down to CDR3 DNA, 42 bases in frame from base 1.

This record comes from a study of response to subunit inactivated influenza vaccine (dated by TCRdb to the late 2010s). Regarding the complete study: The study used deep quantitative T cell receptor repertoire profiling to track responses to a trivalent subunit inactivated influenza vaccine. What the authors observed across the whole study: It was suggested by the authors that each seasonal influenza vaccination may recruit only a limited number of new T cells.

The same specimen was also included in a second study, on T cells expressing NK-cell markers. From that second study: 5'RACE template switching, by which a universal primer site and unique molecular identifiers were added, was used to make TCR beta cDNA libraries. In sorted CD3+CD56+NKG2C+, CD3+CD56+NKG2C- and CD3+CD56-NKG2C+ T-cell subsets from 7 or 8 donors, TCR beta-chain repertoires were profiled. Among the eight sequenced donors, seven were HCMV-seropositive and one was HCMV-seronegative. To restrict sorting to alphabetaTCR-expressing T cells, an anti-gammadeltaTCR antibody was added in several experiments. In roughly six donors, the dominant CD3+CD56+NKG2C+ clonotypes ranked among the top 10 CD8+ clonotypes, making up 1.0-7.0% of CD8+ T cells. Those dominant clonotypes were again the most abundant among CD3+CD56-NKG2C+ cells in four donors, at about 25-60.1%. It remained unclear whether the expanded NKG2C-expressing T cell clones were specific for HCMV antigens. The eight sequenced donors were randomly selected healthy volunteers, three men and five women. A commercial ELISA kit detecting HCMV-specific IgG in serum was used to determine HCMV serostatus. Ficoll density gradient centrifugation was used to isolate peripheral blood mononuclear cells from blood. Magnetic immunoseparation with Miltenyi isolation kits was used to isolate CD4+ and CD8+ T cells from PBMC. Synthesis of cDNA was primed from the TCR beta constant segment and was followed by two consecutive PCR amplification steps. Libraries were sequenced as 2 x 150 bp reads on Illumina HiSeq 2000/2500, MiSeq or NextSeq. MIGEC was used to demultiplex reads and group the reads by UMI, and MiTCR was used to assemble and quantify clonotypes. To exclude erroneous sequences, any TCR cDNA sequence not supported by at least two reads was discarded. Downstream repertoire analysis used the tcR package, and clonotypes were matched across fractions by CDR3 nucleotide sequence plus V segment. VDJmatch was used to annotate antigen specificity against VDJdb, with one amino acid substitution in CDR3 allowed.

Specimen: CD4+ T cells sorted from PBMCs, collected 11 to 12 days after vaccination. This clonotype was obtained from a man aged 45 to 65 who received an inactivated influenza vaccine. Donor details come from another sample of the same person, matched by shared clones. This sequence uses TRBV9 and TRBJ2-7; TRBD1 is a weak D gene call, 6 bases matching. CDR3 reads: CASSVTGWDYEQYF. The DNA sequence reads TGTGCCAGCAGCGTGACAGGCTGGGACTACGAGCAGTACTTC.